A few counts support the clone carrying this T cell receptor (beta chain). V lost 10 bases, J lost 8 bases, and 10 bases stayed unmatched. The CDR3 length is 12 residues. Germline loops: CDR1 MNHEY, CDR2 SVGAGI. Ages ranged from about 18 to 89 years, with residence in about two dozen US areas. Assignment of participants to cohorts was predicated upon participant-reported clinical history. This table comes from immunoSEQ multiplex PCR, and its TCRdb copy is limited to in-frame clones, with some not included. The table has 470,000 or so clones, approximately 90% seen once. The sample is drawn from a study of blood T cell repertoires in COVID-19. Turning to the study itself: In each case, the material was cDNA or gDNA derived from T cells, B-cell-depleted T cells, or PBMCs.

The receptor was isolated from a woman in her late teens or twenties with acute COVID-19. The source material was PBMCs or T cells enriched from blood (not recorded which). The chain carries TRBV6-5 and TRBJ1-2; 7 nucleotides line up with TRBD1. CDR3 protein: CATLETGPGYTF. In nucleotides, the CDR3 is TGTGCCACATTAGAGACAGGGCCCGGCTACACCTTC.